The source of this TCR beta chain is a study of OX40 agonist ivuxolimab in advanced cancers. Study at large: Antecedent anti-PD-1, anti-PD-L1 or anti-CTLA-4 therapy was permissible, with roughly 40% having received some. Partial response was recorded in three patients: one hepatocellular carcinoma and two cutaneous melanoma cases. Overall study findings and caveats: There was clonal expansion of CD4+ and CD8+ blood T cells by week 6 at 0.1 to 3.0 mg/kg.

In the case of this clone: Its antigen is unknown.

Sequencing used immunoSEQ multiplex PCR; TCRdb keeps in-frame clones, though not all of them. The sample yields 95,000 to 150,000 clones, 80% to 95% seen once. Trimming removed 7 bases at V and 0 bases at J, with 13 bases between. Germline CDR1 and CDR2: MNHNY and SVGAGI (reference sequence). The length of the CDR3 is 14 residues. Systemic immunosuppression or autoimmune disease history was grounds to exclude patients. The clonotype was recovered from an adult with an advanced solid tumor such as melanoma, head and neck, liver or kidney cancer. The rearrangement links TRBV6-6 to TRBJ2-7; no definite D call. The specimen comprised CD4+ or CD8+ T cells sorted from blood, sampled in a trial of the OX40 agonist ivuxolimab. DNA for the CDR3: TGTGCCAGCATGGCAGATCGTATCTCCTACGAGCAGTACTTC. It specifies CASMADRISYEQYF.